A selection of T cell receptor beta chains follows, all from one sample in a study of patients and donors after allogeneic stem cell transplantation. A single record per CDR3 protein comes from TCRdb applying MiXCR to the RT-PCR reads. The table records roughly 200,000 distinct CDR3 sequences, 40% to 45% of them present only once. What was sequenced was blood, either unsorted or a sorted T cell fraction (not recorded which). The receptors here all came from a human donor who was either an allogeneic HSCT recipient or a stem cell or donor lymphocyte infusion donor (not recorded which). It is not recorded whose cells these are; they may come from a transplant donor. Both conserved end residues are part of each CDR3. Each record gives: J gene, V gene, clone size, D gene, CDR3 DNA, CDR3 protein. A D gene is named only where the DNA matches it firmly. Not all rows give a size; the values are once, few, many and, for expanded clones, a class.

j_gene: TRBJ1-5
v_gene: TRBV29-1
abundance: NA
d_gene: NA
CDR3nt: TGCAGCGTTGCAGGGACGACGAGCAATCAGCCCCAGCATTTT
CDR3aa: CSVAGTTSNQPQHF

j_gene: TRBJ2-6
v_gene: TRBV12-3/TRBV12-4
abundance: NA
d_gene: TRBD2
CDR3nt: TGTGCCAGCAGTTCGTTAGCGGGAGGCCGCTCTGGGGCCAACGTCCTGACTTTC
CDR3aa: CASSSLAGGRSGANVLTF

j_gene: TRBJ2-1
v_gene: TRBV3-1
abundance: once
d_gene: NA
CDR3nt: TGTGCCAGCAGCCAAGCGTACAATGAGCAGTTCTTC
CDR3aa: CASSQAYNEQFF

j_gene: TRBJ2-2
v_gene: TRBV7-2
abundance: NA
d_gene: NA
CDR3nt: TGTGCCAGCAGCCCCGAAGGGTCCGGGGAGCTGTTTTTT
CDR3aa: CASSPEGSGELFF

j_gene: TRBJ1-2
v_gene: TRBV3-1
abundance: NA
d_gene: NA
CDR3nt: TGTGCCAGCAGCCAAGAACCGGGGGCAGCGCGGGGCTACACCTTC
CDR3aa: CASSQEPGAARGYTF

j_gene: TRBJ1-6
v_gene: TRBV12-3/TRBV12-4
abundance: NA
d_gene: TRBD1
CDR3nt: TGTGCCAGCAGTCCCACACAGGGGAATTCACCCCTCCACTTT
CDR3aa: CASSPTQGNSPLHF

j_gene: TRBJ1-1
v_gene: TRBV7-3
abundance: NA
d_gene: TRBD1
CDR3nt: TGTGCCAGCAGCTTCTCAGGGGGCGACACTGAAGCTTTCTTT
CDR3aa: CASSFSGGDTEAFF

j_gene: TRBJ1-2
v_gene: TRBV4-2
abundance: NA
d_gene: NA
CDR3nt: TGTGCCAGCAGCCACGGTACACAGCTCAACTATGGCTACACCTTC
CDR3aa: CASSHGTQLNYGYTF

j_gene: TRBJ1-1
v_gene: TRBV29-1
abundance: few
d_gene: NA
CDR3nt: TGCAGCGTTGACAGGGAGAACACTGAAGCTTTCTTT
CDR3aa: CSVDRENTEAFF

j_gene: TRBJ1-2
v_gene: TRBV12-3/TRBV12-4
abundance: NA
d_gene: NA
CDR3nt: TGTGCCAGCAGTTTCGATACGAGGGCGTGGGGCTACACCTTC
CDR3aa: CASSFDTRAWGYTF

j_gene: TRBJ2-7
v_gene: TRBV3-1
abundance: NA
d_gene: NA
CDR3nt: TGTGCCAGCAGCCAAGATCAGTCACCCTCCTACGAGCAGTACTTC
CDR3aa: CASSQDQSPSYEQYF

j_gene: TRBJ1-5
v_gene: TRBV6-6
abundance: NA
d_gene: NA
CDR3nt: TGTGCCAGCAGTTGGGACGGGACACAACATCTTAATCAGCCCCAGCATTTT
CDR3aa: CASSWDGTQHLNQPQHF

j_gene: TRBJ2-1
v_gene: TRBV6-5
abundance: few
d_gene: TRBD2
CDR3nt: TGTGCCAGCAGTTACTCTAGCGGGAGGGACAATGAGCAGTTCTTC
CDR3aa: CASSYSSGRDNEQFF

j_gene: TRBJ1-1
v_gene: TRBV27
abundance: NA
d_gene: NA
CDR3nt: TGTGCCAGCAGATCCGGGACACAGGTCACTGAAGCTTTCTTT
CDR3aa: CASRSGTQVTEAFF

j_gene: TRBJ2-3
v_gene: TRBV5-1
abundance: once
d_gene: TRBD1
CDR3nt: TGCGCCAGCAGCTCTACGACAGGGATTTCTAGCACAGATACGCAGTATTTT
CDR3aa: CASSSTTGISSTDTQYF

j_gene: TRBJ1-5
v_gene: TRBV30
abundance: few
d_gene: NA
CDR3nt: TGTGCCTGGAAGGAATTTAGCAATCAGCCCCAGCATTTT
CDR3aa: CAWKEFSNQPQHF

j_gene: TRBJ2-1
v_gene: TRBV9
abundance: few
d_gene: TRBD2
CDR3nt: TGTGCCAGCAGCGTAGGTGGCGGGAGGGGGCAGTTCTTC
CDR3aa: CASSVGGGRGQFF

j_gene: TRBJ2-2
v_gene: TRBV4-3
abundance: few
d_gene: TRBD2
CDR3nt: TGCGCCAGCAGCCGGGCAGATCTAGCGGCCAACACCGGGGAGCTGTTTTTT
CDR3aa: CASSRADLAANTGELFF

j_gene: TRBJ2-3
v_gene: TRBV3-1
abundance: NA
d_gene: NA
CDR3nt: TGTGCCAGCAGCCAAGTAGATACGCAGTATTTT
CDR3aa: CASSQVDTQYF

j_gene: TRBJ2-1
v_gene: TRBV12-3/TRBV12-4
abundance: few
d_gene: TRBD1
CDR3nt: TGTGCCAGCACCGGGACAGGATACAATGAGCAGTTCTTC
CDR3aa: CASTGTGYNEQFF

j_gene: TRBJ1-4
v_gene: TRBV29-1
abundance: NA
d_gene: TRBD1
CDR3nt: TGCAGCACTGAGGACAGGGGTAGTGAAAAACTGTTTTTT
CDR3aa: CSTEDRGSEKLFF

j_gene: TRBJ2-3
v_gene: TRBV21-1
abundance: NA
d_gene: NA
CDR3nt: TGTGCCAGCAGCAAAGGGAGCGGCACAGATACGCAGTATTTT
CDR3aa: CASSKGSGTDTQYF

j_gene: TRBJ2-1
v_gene: TRBV29-1
abundance: NA
d_gene: TRBD2
CDR3nt: TGCAGCGTTGGAATGGGCGGGGGTAGTTACAATGAGCAGTTCTTC
CDR3aa: CSVGMGGGSYNEQFF

j_gene: TRBJ2-7
v_gene: TRBV27
abundance: NA
d_gene: TRBD2
CDR3nt: TGTGCCAGCAGCCTACGAGCGGGAGGGCCGACCGAGCAGTACTTC
CDR3aa: CASSLRAGGPTEQYF

j_gene: TRBJ2-5
v_gene: TRBV6-5
abundance: NA
d_gene: NA
CDR3nt: TGTGCCAGCAGTTACTCGACAGGTGGAGAGACCCAGTACTTC
CDR3aa: CASSYSTGGETQYF

j_gene: TRBJ1-6
v_gene: TRBV7-3
abundance: NA
d_gene: TRBD1
CDR3nt: TGTGCCAGCAGCTTTGGGGACAGGGACTCACCCCTCCACTTT
CDR3aa: CASSFGDRDSPLHF

j_gene: TRBJ1-1
v_gene: TRBV7-9
abundance: few
d_gene: NA
CDR3nt: TGTGCCAGCTCGACAGAGGGTAACACTGAAGCTTTCTTT
CDR3aa: CASSTEGNTEAFF

j_gene: TRBJ2-3
v_gene: TRBV14
abundance: NA
d_gene: NA
CDR3nt: TGTGCCAGCAGCGCACGTAGGGACGAAGAGTATTTT
CDR3aa: CASSARRDEEYF

j_gene: TRBJ2-7
v_gene: TRBV29-1
abundance: few
d_gene: NA
CDR3nt: TGCAGCGTTCGGAGGGCTCTATCCTACGAGCAGTACTTC
CDR3aa: CSVRRALSYEQYF

j_gene: TRBJ1-1
v_gene: TRBV5-1
abundance: few
d_gene: NA
CDR3nt: TGCGCCAGCAGCCGGGGGGATACACTTGGGGCTTTCTTT
CDR3aa: CASSRGDTLGAFF

j_gene: TRBJ1-1
v_gene: TRBV6-5
abundance: many
d_gene: TRBD1
CDR3nt: TGTGCCAGCAGTTACAGGGGGCGCGTTGAAGCTTTCTTT
CDR3aa: CASSYRGRVEAFF

j_gene: TRBJ2-1
v_gene: TRBV7-2
abundance: NA
d_gene: NA
CDR3nt: TGTGCCAGCAGCTTAGAGAGAGTTCCCTACAATGAGCAGTTCTTC
CDR3aa: CASSLERVPYNEQFF

j_gene: TRBJ2-7
v_gene: TRBV19
abundance: NA
d_gene: NA
CDR3nt: TGTGCCAGTAGTATCGGCGACTCCTCCTACGAGCAGTACTTC
CDR3aa: CASSIGDSSYEQYF